This TCR beta chain was recorded in a study of cytomegalovirus exposure and HLA in healthy donors. Study background: In a previous analysis, nearly 120 million unique TCR beta sequences were found from 170 million or so T cells. Membership in the Caucasian-associated ancestry cluster was found for around four fifths of roughly 400 genotyped donors.

Overall study results and limits: Within a later analysis, the majority of CMV-associated TCR beta chains appeared HLA-restricted.

The PCR used 60 Vbeta and 13 Jbeta primers. Here immunoSEQ multiplex PCR was the method, and the copy in TCRdb shows in-frame clones only, minus some. The sample lists 150,000 or so clones; 64% were seen once. Turning to this clone: Its antigen is currently unknown.

V gave up 5 bases and J gave up 4 bases; unmatched junction bases: 6. The germline V gene encodes CDR1 SSHAT and CDR2 FNYEAQ (reference sequence). The length of the CDR3 is 16 residues. The chain links TRBV7-7 to TRBJ2-3, with 13 bases matching TRBD2. The sequence was obtained from a woman aged 25 to 45 in good health and CMV-seropositive. Sequencing was performed on PBMCs. The CDR3 reads CASSPTSGRVADTQYF. The DNA for the CDR3 is TGTGCCAGCAGCCCCACTAGCGGGAGGGTAGCAGATACGCAGTATTTT.